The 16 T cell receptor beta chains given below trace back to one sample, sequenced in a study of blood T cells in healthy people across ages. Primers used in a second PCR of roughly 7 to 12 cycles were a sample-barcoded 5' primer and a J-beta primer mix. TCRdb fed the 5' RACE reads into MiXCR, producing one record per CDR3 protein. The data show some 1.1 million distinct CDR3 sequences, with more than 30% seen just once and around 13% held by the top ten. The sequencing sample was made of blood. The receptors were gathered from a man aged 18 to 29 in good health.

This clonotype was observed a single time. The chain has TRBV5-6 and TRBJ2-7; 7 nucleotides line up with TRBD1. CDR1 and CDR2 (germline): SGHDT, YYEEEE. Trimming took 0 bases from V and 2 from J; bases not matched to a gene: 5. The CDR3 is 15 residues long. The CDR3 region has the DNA TGTGCCAGCAGCTTGGTGGGGACAGCGGCCTACGAGCAGTACTTC. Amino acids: CASSLVGTAAYEQYF.

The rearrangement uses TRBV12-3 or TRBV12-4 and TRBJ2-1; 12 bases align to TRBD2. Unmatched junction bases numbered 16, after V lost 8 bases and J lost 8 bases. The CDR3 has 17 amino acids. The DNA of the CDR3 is TGTGCCAGCGCCAACTTCGGACTAGCGGGGTCGGTGCATGAGCAGTTCTTC. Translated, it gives CASANFGLAGSVHEQFF.

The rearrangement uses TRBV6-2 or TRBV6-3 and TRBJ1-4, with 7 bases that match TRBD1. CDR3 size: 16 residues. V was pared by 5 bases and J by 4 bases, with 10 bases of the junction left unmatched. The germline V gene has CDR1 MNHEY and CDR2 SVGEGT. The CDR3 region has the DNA TGTGCCAGCAGTCCATTCGCAGGGGGATATAATGAAAAACTGTTTTTT. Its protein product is CASSPFAGGYNEKLFF.

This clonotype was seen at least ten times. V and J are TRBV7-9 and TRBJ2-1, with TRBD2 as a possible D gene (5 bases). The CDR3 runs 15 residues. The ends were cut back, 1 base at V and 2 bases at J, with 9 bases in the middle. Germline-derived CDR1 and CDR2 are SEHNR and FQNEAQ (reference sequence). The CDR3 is CASSLVSGTYNEQFF. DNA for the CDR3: TGTGCCAGCAGCTTAGTTTCGGGAACCTACAATGAGCAGTTCTTC. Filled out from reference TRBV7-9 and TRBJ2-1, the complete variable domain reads DTGVSQNPRHKITKRGQNVTFRCDPISEHNRLYWYRQTLGQGPEFLTYFQNEAQLEKSRLLSDRFSAERPKGSFSTLEIQRTEQGDSAMYLCASSLVSGTYNEQFFGPGTRLTVL.

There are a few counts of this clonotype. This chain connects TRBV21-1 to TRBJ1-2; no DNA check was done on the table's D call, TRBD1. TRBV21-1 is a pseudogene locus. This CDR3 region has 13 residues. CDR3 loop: CASSKQGFYGYTF. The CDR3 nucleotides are TGTGCCAGCAGCAAACAGGGATTCTATGGCTACACCTTC.

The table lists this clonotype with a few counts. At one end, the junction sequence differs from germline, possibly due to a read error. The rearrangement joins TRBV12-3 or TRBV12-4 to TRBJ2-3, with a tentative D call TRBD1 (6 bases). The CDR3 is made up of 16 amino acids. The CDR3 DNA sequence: TGTGCCAGCAGTAAAAGGGGGATAGAGGGCACGGATACGCAGTATTTT. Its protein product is CASSKRGIEGTDTQYF.

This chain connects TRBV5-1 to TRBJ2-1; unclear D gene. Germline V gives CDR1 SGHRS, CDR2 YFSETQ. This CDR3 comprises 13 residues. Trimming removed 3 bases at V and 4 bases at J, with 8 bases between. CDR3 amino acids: CASSSDIYNEQFF. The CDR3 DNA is TGCGCCAGCAGCTCCGACATTTACAATGAGCAGTTCTTC.

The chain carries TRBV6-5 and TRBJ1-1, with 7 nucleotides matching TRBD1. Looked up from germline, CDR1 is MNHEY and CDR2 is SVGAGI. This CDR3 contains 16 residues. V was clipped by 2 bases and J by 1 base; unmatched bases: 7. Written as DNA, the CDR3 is TGTGCCAGCAGTTACGGGTCGACAGGGTGGAACACTGAAGCTTTCTTT. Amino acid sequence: CASSYGSTGWNTEAFF.

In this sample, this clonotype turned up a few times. CDR3 amino acids: CASSFRQPQSAQHF. In DNA form, the CDR3 reads TGTGCCAGCAGTTTTCGGCAACCTCAATCAGCCCAGCATTTT. The V gene is TRBV28, the J gene TRBJ1-5; D unclear. The CDR3 totals 14 residues. Per germline, CDR1 MDHEN and CDR2 SYDVKM. Trimming removed 3 bases at V and 11 bases at J, with 17 bases between.

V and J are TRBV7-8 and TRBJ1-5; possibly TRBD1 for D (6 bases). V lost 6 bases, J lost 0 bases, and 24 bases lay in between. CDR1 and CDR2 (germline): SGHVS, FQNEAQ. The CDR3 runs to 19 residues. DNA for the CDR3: TGTGCCAGCAGTTCAGGGGTAGCTCGCGAACTACTTAGCAATCAGCCCCAGCATTTT. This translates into CASSSGVARELLSNQPQHF.

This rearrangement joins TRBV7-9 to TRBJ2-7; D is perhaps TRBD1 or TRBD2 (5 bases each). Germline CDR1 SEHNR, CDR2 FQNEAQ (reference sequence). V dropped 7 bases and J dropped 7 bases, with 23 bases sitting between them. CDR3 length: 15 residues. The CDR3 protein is CASNSRAGSFGEQYF. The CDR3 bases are TGTGCCAGCAACTCCCGGGCAGGGAGTTTCGGGGAGCAGTACTTC.

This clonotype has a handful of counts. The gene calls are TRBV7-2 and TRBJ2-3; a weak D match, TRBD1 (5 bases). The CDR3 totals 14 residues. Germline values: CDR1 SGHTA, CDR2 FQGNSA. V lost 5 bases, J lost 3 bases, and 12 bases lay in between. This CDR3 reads CASSRDAGTDTQYF. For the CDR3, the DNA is TGTGCCAGCAGCCGCGATGCAGGGACAGATACGCAGTATTTT.

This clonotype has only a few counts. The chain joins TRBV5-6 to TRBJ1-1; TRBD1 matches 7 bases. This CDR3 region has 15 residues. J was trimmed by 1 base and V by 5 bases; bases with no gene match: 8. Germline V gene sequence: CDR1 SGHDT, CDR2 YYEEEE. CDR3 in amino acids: CASRSKDRPNTEAFF. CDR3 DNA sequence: TGTGCCAGCAGATCCAAGGACAGGCCGAACACTGAAGCTTTCTTT.

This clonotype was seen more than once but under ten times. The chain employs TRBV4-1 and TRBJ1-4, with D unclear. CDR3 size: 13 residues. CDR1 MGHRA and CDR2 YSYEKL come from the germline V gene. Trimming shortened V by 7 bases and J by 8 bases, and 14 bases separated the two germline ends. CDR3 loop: CASNRGLQEKLFF. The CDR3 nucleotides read TGCGCCAGCAACCGTGGACTTCAAGAAAAACTGTTTTTT.

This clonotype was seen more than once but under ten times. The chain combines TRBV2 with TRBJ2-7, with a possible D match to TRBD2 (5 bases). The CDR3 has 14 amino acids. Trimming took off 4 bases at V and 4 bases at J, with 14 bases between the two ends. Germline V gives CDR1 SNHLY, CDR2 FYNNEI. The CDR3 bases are TGTGCCAGCAGTGTCGACGGAGGCCCATACGAGCAGTACTTC. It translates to CASSVDGGPYEQYF.

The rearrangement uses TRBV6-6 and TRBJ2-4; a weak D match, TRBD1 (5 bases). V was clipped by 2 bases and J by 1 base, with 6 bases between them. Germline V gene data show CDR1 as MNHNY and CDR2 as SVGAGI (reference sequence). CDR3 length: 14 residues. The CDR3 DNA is TGTGCCAGCAGTTACAAGGGGGCCAAAAACATTCAGTACTTC. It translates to CASSYKGAKNIQYF.